The next 29 T cell receptor beta chains were all read from a single sample in a study of T-cell reconstitution after alpha-beta-depleted transplantation in children. Unique molecular identifiers were used to barcode this TCRbeta library. TCRdb re-derived calls from the PCR reads in MiXCR, one entry per CDR3 protein. This table has 130,000 or so distinct CDR3 sequences, about 9.5% appearing once. The input for sequencing was PBMCs, mostly from graft donor cells, taken 180 days after TCRalphabeta/CD19-depleted stem cell transplant. The receptors shown here come from a girl in the first two years of life who had a stem cell transplant for combined immunodeficiency, so the T cells may come from the graft donor.

This clonotype has a handful of counts. The chain employs TRBV12-3 or TRBV12-4 and TRBJ2-1; TRBD2 might be the D (7 bases). The CDR3 sequence is 15 residues long. V lost 5 bases, J lost 0 bases, and 11 bases lay in between. CDR3 sequence: CASSPGGPSYNEQFF. In DNA form, the CDR3 reads TGTGCCAGCAGTCCGGGGGGCCCCTCCTACAATGAGCAGTTCTTC.

The V call is TRBV5-5, the J call TRBJ2-4; D perhaps matches TRBD1 (6 bases). Germline V lookup: CDR1 SGHKS, CDR2 YYEKEE (reference sequence). The V end was cut by 4 bases, the J end by 1 base, with 15 bases between. CDR3 length: 16 residues. The CDR3 is CASSRMTGSAKNIQYF. The CDR3 bases are TGTGCCAGCAGCCGGATGACAGGATCGGCCAAAAACATTCAGTACTTC.

This chain connects TRBV4-3 to TRBJ2-3; TRBD2 is a possible D gene (5 bases). Germline CDR1 LGHNA, CDR2 YSLEER. The V end was cut by 3 bases, the J end by 4 bases, with 20 bases between. The CDR3 consists of 17 residues. CDR3 region: CASSQELGPNPADTQYF. DNA for the CDR3: TGCGCCAGCAGCCAGGAACTAGGCCCTAACCCGGCAGATACGCAGTATTTT.

This rearrangement joins TRBV20-1 to TRBJ2-7, with D unclear. The V end lost 1 base, the J end lost 5 bases, and 3 bases lay between the germline ends. The CDR3 runs 10 residues. In germline, CDR1 is DFQATT, CDR2 SNEGSKA (reference sequence). The CDR3 spells CSARGDEQYF. As DNA, the CDR3 is TGCAGTGCTAGAGGGGACGAGCAGTACTTC.

This clonotype has just a few counts. The V call is TRBV12-3 or TRBV12-4, the J call TRBJ2-7; TRBD1 might be the D (6 bases). V lost 2 bases and J 7 bases, leaving 15 bases between the germline ends. The length of the CDR3 is 14 residues. CDR3 region: CASSLSPQGGEQYF. Written as DNA, the CDR3 is TGTGCCAGCAGTTTATCCCCACAGGGCGGGGAGCAGTACTTC.

This clonotype was seen ten or more times. The genes are TRBV29-1 and TRBJ1-1; D gene unclear. The germline V and J ends were trimmed by 4 bases and 1 base, with 10 bases remaining between them. The CDR3 spans 13 residues. Germline values: CDR1 SQVTM, CDR2 ANQGSEA. Here the CDR3 DNA reads TGCAGCGTTGTAAGGCAGAAGAACACTGAAGCTTTCTTT. Its translation: CSVVRQKNTEAFF.

This clonotype was seen only a few times. The chain is built from TRBV29-1 and TRBJ2-3; 11 positions match TRBD2. CDR3 length: 14 amino acids. The V gene end was trimmed by 3 bases and the J gene end by 5 bases; junction bases not matched to a gene: 4. Germline V lookup: CDR1 SQVTM, CDR2 ANQGSEA. CDR3 DNA: TGCAGCGTTGACCTAGCGGGGGGCGGAGATACGCAGTATTTT. As protein: CSVDLAGGGDTQYF.

In this sample, this clonotype turned up a few times. V and J are TRBV10-3 and TRBJ1-1; D call uncertain. The CDR3 spans 13 residues. CDR1 and CDR2 (germline): ENHRY, SYGVKD. V lost 6 bases, J lost 5 bases, and 13 bases lay in between. The CDR3 spells CAISPEWGTEAFF. Here the CDR3 DNA reads TGTGCCATCAGCCCTGAATGGGGTACTGAAGCTTTCTTT.

This clonotype was counted at least ten times. The chain links TRBV20-1 to TRBJ2-7, with 7 bases fitting TRBD1. CDR3 length equals 12 residues. The J segment lost 3 bases and the V segment lost 1 base, leaving 0 bases of the junction unmatched. CDR1 and CDR2 from the germline V gene are DFQATT and SNEGSKA (reference sequence). The CDR3 loop reads CSARGDSYEQYF. Here the CDR3 DNA reads TGCAGTGCTAGAGGGGACAGCTACGAGCAGTACTTC.

The chain joins TRBV10-3 to TRBJ2-7; TRBD1 might be the D (6 bases). The CDR3 covers 13 residues. The V and J ends lost 4 bases and 4 bases respectively, with 11 bases between them. From germline, CDR1 is ENHRY and CDR2 SYGVKD. CDR3 bases: TGTGCCATCAGTGTGAACAGGGTTTACGAGCAGTACTTC. Translating gives CAISVNRVYEQYF.

This clonotype appeared a few times. The chain links TRBV10-3 to TRBJ1-6; D is unresolved. Germline lookup yields CDR1 ENHRY and CDR2 SYGVKD. Trimming shortened V by 4 bases and J by 0 bases, and 7 bases separated the two germline ends. The CDR3 is made up of 15 amino acids. CDR3 nucleotides: TGTGCCATCAGTGTTAGCAGCTCCTATAATTCACCCCTCCACTTT. It specifies CAISVSSSYNSPLHF.

This chain uses TRBV20-1 with TRBJ2-7; no firm D call. V was cut by 5 bases and J by 5 bases, with 13 bases left in between. CDR1 is DFQATT, CDR2 SNEGSKA, per germline (reference sequence). This CDR3 is built from 12 residues. This chain's CDR3 is CSALRLADEQYF. CDR3 bases: TGCAGTGCTCTTCGGTTGGCGGACGAGCAGTACTTC.

The genes are TRBV9 and TRBJ2-3, with unresolved D. The V end was cut by 0 bases, the J end by 0 bases, with 5 bases between. This CDR3 spans 14 amino acids. Germline lookup yields CDR1 SGDLS and CDR2 YYNGEE. The CDR3 DNA reads as TGTGCCAGCAGCGTAGATTCTAGCACAGATACGCAGTATTTT. It codes for CASSVDSSTDTQYF.

This chain links TRBV7-2 with TRBJ2-3, with D uncertain. Germline CDR1 and CDR2: SGHTA and FQGNSA. CDR3 length equals 13 residues. The V and J ends lost 3 bases and 3 bases respectively, with 7 bases between them. CDR3 sequence reads: CASSFLWTDTQYF. The CDR3 DNA sequence: TGTGCCAGCAGCTTCCTCTGGACAGATACGCAGTATTTT.

This clonotype was seen many times. The chain couples TRBV10-3 to TRBJ2-7; D may correspond to TRBD1 or TRBD2 (6 bases each). Between the trimmed V and J ends, which lost 3 bases and 6 bases, there was a span of 15 bases. This CDR3 has 14 residues. Looked up from germline, CDR1 is ENHRY and CDR2 is SYGVKD. The chain's CDR3 is CAISEAGGGTEQYF. CDR3 bases: TGTGCCATCAGTGAAGCCGGGGGCGGAACCGAGCAGTACTTC.

This clonotype showed up just a few times. The chain is built from TRBV4-1 and TRBJ2-7; 15 bases align to TRBD2. The CDR3 totals 17 residues. Trimming removed 4 bases from V and 4 bases from J; junction bases left unmatched: 8. Looked up from germline, CDR1 is MGHRA and CDR2 is YSYEKL. In DNA form, the CDR3 reads TGCGCCAGCAGCCTCCCCGGACTAGCGGGGGGGCGATACGAGCAGTACTTC. This gives the protein CASSLPGLAGGRYEQYF.

The chain couples TRBV11-2 to TRBJ2-7, with D perhaps TRBD1 (5 bases). CDR1 and CDR2 from the germline V gene are SGHAT and FQNNGV. The CDR3 loop spans 20 amino acids. Trimming took off 5 bases at V and 0 bases at J, with 29 bases between the two ends. The CDR3 sequence is CASSPNVGRLSVPSSYEQYF. The CDR3 DNA reads as TGTGCCAGCAGCCCTAACGTGGGGCGCCTGTCGGTCCCGAGCTCCTACGAGCAGTACTTC.

As regards this clonotype: One end of the junction varies from germline; a read error may be responsible. The J gene is TRBJ2-1, the V gene TRBV20-1, with 7 bases fitting TRBD2. The V gene's germline CDR1 is DFQATT and CDR2 SNEGSKA (reference sequence). This CDR3 region has 17 residues. The CDR3 protein is CCARAGRTGGLKNEQFF. The CDR3, as DNA: TGCTGTGCTAGAGCGGGGAGAACGGGGGGACTTAAGAATGAGCAGTTCTTC.

The chain uses TRBV21-1 and TRBJ2-1; the D segment call TRBD2 is taken from the table without a DNA check. TRBV21-1 is listed as a pseudogene. CDR3 length: 20 residues. CDR3 in DNA: TGTGCCAGCAGCAAAGAATCTGGGACTAGCGGGAGGGAGGTGGCCAATGAGCAGTTCTTC. It yields the protein CASSKESGTSGREVANEQFF.

This clonotype was picked up a small number of times. The V gene is TRBV7-3, the J gene TRBJ2-1; TRBD2 agrees at 14 bases. Trimming cost V 4 bases and J 5 bases; bases outside gene matches: 4. The CDR3 loop spans 16 amino acids. CDR1 and CDR2 from the germline V gene are SGHTA and FQGTGA. The CDR3 DNA is TGTGCCAGCAGCTCCGGGACTAGCGGGGGAAACAATGAGCAGTTCTTC. The encoded protein is CASSSGTSGGNNEQFF.

This clonotype was recorded a few times. The V and J genes are TRBV20-1 and TRBJ1-2; D gene uncertain. With 0 bases removed from V and 1 base from J, the gap between germline ends came to 6 bases. The length of the CDR3 is 13 residues. Per germline, CDR1 DFQATT and CDR2 SNEGSKA (reference sequence). The CDR3 nucleotides read TGCAGTGCTAGAGACACGAGTAACTATGGCTACACCTTC. Protein product: CSARDTSNYGYTF.

DNA of the CDR3: TGTGCCAGCTGTTTACGGACAGGGGCCTGGAGAGATAGCACCGGGGAGCTGTTTTTT. This translates into CASCLRTGAWRDSTGELFF. The rearrangement uses TRBV6-4 and TRBJ2-2, with TRBD1 identical over 9 bases. CDR1 and CDR2 (germline): MRHNA, SNTAGT. The CDR3 sequence is 19 residues long. V trimming: 8 bases; J trimming: 4 bases; junction bases outside the gene matches: 20.

The chain joins TRBV20-1 to TRBJ2-3, with no clear D. Germline-derived CDR1 and CDR2 are DFQATT and SNEGSKA (reference sequence). The CDR3 spans 12 residues. V gave up 3 bases and J gave up 0 bases, with 4 bases separating them. CDR3 nucleotides: TGCAGTGCTAGCCAAAGCACAGATACGCAGTATTTT. Its translation is CSASQSTDTQYF.

This clonotype was seen repeatedly, ten times or more. The CDR3 protein is CASSQTGTPVYEQYF. As DNA, the CDR3 is TGTGCCAGCAGCCAGACAGGCACCCCTGTCTACGAGCAGTACTTC. V and J are TRBV3-1 and TRBJ2-7; the D gene is possibly TRBD1 (6 bases). V was cut by 3 bases and J by 3 bases, with 15 bases left in between. Germline CDR1 reads LGHDT; CDR2 reads YNNKEL (reference sequence). This CDR3 has 15 amino acids.

This clonotype occurred a few times. The V call is TRBV20-1, the J call TRBJ2-5; TRBD1 matches 9 bases. V was clipped by 6 bases and J by 4 bases; unmatched bases: 3. The germline V gene encodes CDR1 DFQATT and CDR2 SNEGSKA (reference sequence). This CDR3 comprises 12 residues. The CDR3 nucleotides read TGCAGTGCCAAGACAGGGGGAGAGACCCAGTACTTC. It yields the protein CSAKTGGETQYF.

V and J are TRBV7-2 and TRBJ1-5; possible D gene TRBD1, 6 bases. V was trimmed by 0 bases and J by 5 bases, leaving 17 bases between them. There are 17 residues in the CDR3. Germline V gene lookup returns CDR1 SGHTA and CDR2 FQGNSA. The CDR3 protein is CASSLARGAGGDQPQHF. The CDR3 region has the DNA TGTGCCAGCAGCTTAGCGCGGGGGGCCGGGGGAGATCAGCCCCAGCATTTT.

This clonotype was seen only a few times. The chain employs TRBV20-1 and TRBJ2-5; maybe TRBD2 (6 bases). This CDR3 contains 16 residues. V was shortened by 2 bases and J by 1 base, with 17 bases between the two germline ends. CDR1 is DFQATT, CDR2 SNEGSKA, per germline (reference sequence). The CDR3 sequence: CSARSTNRGTQETQYF. The CDR3 nucleotides are TGCAGTGCTAGATCCACCAACCGGGGGACCCAAGAGACCCAGTACTTC.

J is TRBJ1-5 and V is TRBV20-1; no definite D call. This CDR3 has 13 amino acids. With 3 bases removed from V and 0 bases from J, the gap between germline ends came to 6 bases. The germline V gene has CDR1 DFQATT and CDR2 SNEGSKA (reference sequence). This chain's CDR3 is CSASEVSNQPQHF. CDR3 bases: TGCAGTGCTAGTGAGGTTAGCAATCAGCCCCAGCATTTT.

V usage is TRBV6-1 and J usage is TRBJ2-1; 13 nucleotides match TRBD2. CDR3 length equals 15 residues. Trimming took 7 bases from V and 10 from J; bases not matched to a gene: 10. The germline V gene has CDR1 MNHNS and CDR2 SASEGT. The CDR3 spells CASIPGLAGYGEQFF. The CDR3 region has the DNA TGTGCCAGCATCCCGGGACTAGCGGGATATGGGGAGCAGTTCTTC.